This TCR beta chain was obtained from a study of T-cell memory formation after mild COVID-19. Study conclusions and caveats: Clones contracting across day 15 to 85 had a balanced CD4/CD8 profile; later expanding clones leaned CD4+.

Comments on this clonotype: As yet, its antigen is unknown.

The CDR3 covers 16 residues. Germline lookup yields CDR1 SGDLS and CDR2 YYNGEE. Germline trimming cut 3 bases from V and 0 bases from J; bases unmatched to any gene: 6. TCRdb processed the 5' RACE reads anew with MiXCR; each CDR3 protein has one entry. Altogether 350,000 to 400,000 distinct CDR3 sequences are present, approximately 15% being singletons, with the ten largest covering 22%. Source material: PBMCs or a T cell subset sorted from them (not recorded which). The clonotype was recovered from a man between 18 and 29 years old who had mild COVID-19 (a few samples of this study predate the infection). Cell type and time point are not known. The chain has TRBV9 and TRBJ2-3; 8 nucleotides line up with TRBD2. The CDR3 DNA reads as TGTGCCAGCAGCGAGGTAGCGGGACTGAGCACAGATACGCAGTATTTT. Protein sequence: CASSEVAGLSTDTQYF.